This TCR beta chain derives from a study of cytomegalovirus exposure and HLA in healthy donors. Whole-study results and caveats: A few V segments could not be told apart, such as TRBV6-2 and TRBV6-3, and were left out. The likely origin of a cluster of highly shared sequence variants was a sequencing artifact. Earlier analysis yielded a pattern in which most TCR beta V segments were productive about 90% or about 30% of the time.

The CDR3 length is 16 residues. V trimming: 1 base; J trimming: 5 bases; junction bases outside the gene matches: 7. Per the germline V gene, CDR1 is LGHNA and CDR2 is YSLEER. About this clone: Its antigen remains unidentified.

The PCR was carried out with 60 Vbeta primers and 13 Jbeta primers. Repertoires were generated with immunoSEQ multiplex PCR, while TCRdb's copy carries only in-frame clones and drops some. The sample contains 90,000 to 150,000 clones, 70% to 75% of which appear only once. V and J are TRBV4-3 and TRBJ2-5; 10 bases align to TRBD2. This receptor was obtained from a woman in her forties in good health and CMV-seronegative. Sequencing was done on a sample of PBMCs. In DNA form, the CDR3 reads TGCGCCAGCAGCCAAGCCCCTAGCGGGAGTGGTGAGACCCAGTACTTC. Protein sequence: CASSQAPSGSGETQYF.